Listed below are T cell receptor beta chains from one sample, sequenced in a study of a mutant IDH1 vaccine in newly diagnosed glioma. Libraries were prepared by immunoSEQ multiplex PCR; TCRdb keeps only in-frame clonotypes and omits some of them. The sample has about 51,000 clones, about 83% seen once; the top ten hold about 1.7%. The sequencing used PBMCs, collected from a glioma patient treated with radiotherapy, temozolomide or both. These receptors came from a woman in her thirties or forties with glioma. Each CDR3 is given with its conserved first and last residue. The order of the fields is V gene, CDR3 protein.

V: TRBV19; CDR3: CASMSPSGRLNQPQHF
V: TRBV5-1; CDR3: CASSLGPDSYTEAFF
V: TRBV27; CDR3: CASSLDPARAGANVLTF
V: TRBV14; CDR3: CASSLGDRDEAFF
V: TRBV5-1; CDR3: CASSLDRWAGEKLFF
V: TRBV6-6; CDR3: CASKRLPNTEAFF
V: TRBV2; CDR3: CASLWGVKGQGIESYNSPLHF
V: TRBV2; CDR3: CASSVDPGEDNSPLHF
V: TRBV5-4; CDR3: CASSLDQGNSPLHF
V: TRBV6-5; CDR3: CASSWDRAGYGYTF
V: TRBV7-9; CDR3: CASTPLRYSWKKLFF
V: TRBV7-8; CDR3: CASSPKGSSGNTIYF
V: TRBV9; CDR3: CASSVADRANQPQHF
V: TRBV27; CDR3: CASGVYEQYF
V: TRBV4-2; CDR3: CASSPQGTSTHEQYF
V: TRBV7-3; CDR3: CASSLSPALDYEQYF
V: TRBV5-6; CDR3: CASSLVGGISSPLHF
V: TRBV4-1; CDR3: CASRPGQGAGGELFF
V: TRBV27; CDR3: CASSLVSADEQFF
V: TRBV2; CDR3: CASSGNGQTYSNQPQHF
V: TRBV2; CDR3: CASSEGTSREKLFF
V: TRBV10-3; CDR3: CAISESGLSSGNTIYF
V: TRBV7-2; CDR3: CASTKGGAGTGELFF
V: TRBV2; CDR3: CASCSRTGNTGELFF
V: TRBV21-1; CDR3: CASSKVPSYQETQYF
V: TRBV9; CDR3: CASSVGPGELFF
V: TRBV7-2; CDR3: CASSLSRHSYEQYF
V: TRBV29-1; CDR3: CSVDVGVYTEAFF
V: TRBV25-1; CDR3: CASSEVRETGELFF
V: TRBV30; CDR3: CAWSSGGYEQYF
V: TRBV7-2; CDR3: CASSPVGRPPEAFF
V: TRBV19; CDR3: CASSFPGQPQDSPLHF
V: TRBV5-4; CDR3: CASSVDRGGGYTF
V: TRBV4-2; CDR3: CASSQDMGNVLTF
V: TRBV13; CDR3: CASSLAPAPSYGYTF
V: TRBV7-9; CDR3: CASSPRPGAYEQYF
V: TRBV9; CDR3: CASSVGSRGNEKLFF
V: TRBV19; CDR3: CASSITPDRRHGYTF
V: TRBV6-1; CDR3: CASRPDRGDEQFF